What follows is one T cell receptor beta chain and its context. Some clones are missing from TCRdb's copy, which holds only in-frame ones; the method was immunoSEQ multiplex PCR. The repertoire includes around 42,000 clones, more than 85% of them detected once, and about 0.48% sits in the top ten. This specimen comes from a study of T cell changes during pregnancy in multiple sclerosis. In germline, CDR1 is SNHLY, CDR2 FYNNEI. With 0 bases clipped from V and 2 bases from J, the junction kept 8 bases outside the gene matches. CDR3 length: 18 amino acids. This clonotype was sampled from a female donor in good health, enrolled as a control in a pregnancy study. The genes are TRBV2 and TRBJ2-7; 12 bases match TRBD2. The source material was CD4+ T cells from peripheral blood mononuclear cells, sampled in the second trimester of pregnancy. In DNA, the CDR3 is TGTGCCAGCAGTGAAGCGACCGGACTAGCGGGGTTTACCTACGAGCAGTACTTC. Its protein is CASSEATGLAGFTYEQYF.